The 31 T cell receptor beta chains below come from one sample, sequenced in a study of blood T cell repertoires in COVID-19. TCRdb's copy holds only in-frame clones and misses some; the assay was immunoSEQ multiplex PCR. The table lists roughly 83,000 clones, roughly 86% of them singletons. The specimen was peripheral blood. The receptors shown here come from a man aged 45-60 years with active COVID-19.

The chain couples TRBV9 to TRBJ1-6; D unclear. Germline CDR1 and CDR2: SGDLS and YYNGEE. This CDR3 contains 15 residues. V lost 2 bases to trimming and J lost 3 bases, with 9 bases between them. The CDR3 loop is CASSVNSDYNSPLHF. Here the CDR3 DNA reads TGTGCCAGCAGCGTGAATAGTGACTATAATTCACCCCTCCACTTT.

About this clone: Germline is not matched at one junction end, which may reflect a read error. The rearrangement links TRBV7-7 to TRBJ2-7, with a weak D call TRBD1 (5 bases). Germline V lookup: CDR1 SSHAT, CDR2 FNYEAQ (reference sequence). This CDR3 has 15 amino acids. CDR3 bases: TGTGCTAGCAGCTTAGAGCCAGGGCCCTCCTACGAGCAGTACTTC. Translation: CASSLEPGPSYEQYF.

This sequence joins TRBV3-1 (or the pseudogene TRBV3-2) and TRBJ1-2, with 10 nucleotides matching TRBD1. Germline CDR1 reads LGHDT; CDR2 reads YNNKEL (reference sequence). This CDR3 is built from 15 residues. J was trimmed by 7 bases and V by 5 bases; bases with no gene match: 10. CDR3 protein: CASSFPSTGGIGYTF. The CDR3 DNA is TGTGCCAGCAGCTTTCCTTCGACAGGGGGCATTGGCTACACCTTC.

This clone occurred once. This CDR3 reads CATSDEDSYNEQFF. CDR3 nucleotides: TGTGCCACCAGTGACGAGGACAGCTACAATGAGCAGTTCTTC. The J gene is TRBJ2-1, the V gene TRBV24-1; possibly TRBD1 for D (6 bases). The CDR3 runs to 14 residues. In germline, CDR1 is KGHDR, CDR2 SFDVKD. Deletions cut 4 bases from V and 3 bases from J, with 9 bases between.

CDR3 coding DNA: TGCGCCAGCAGCCGCAGCGGGATTAACACCGGGGAGCTGTTTTTT. As protein: CASSRSGINTGELFF. The gene calls are TRBV5-1 and TRBJ2-2, with 7 bases aligning to TRBD2. J was trimmed by 2 bases and V by 4 bases; bases with no gene match: 5. CDR1 is SGHRS and CDR2 is YFSETQ in the germline V gene. This CDR3 has 15 residues.

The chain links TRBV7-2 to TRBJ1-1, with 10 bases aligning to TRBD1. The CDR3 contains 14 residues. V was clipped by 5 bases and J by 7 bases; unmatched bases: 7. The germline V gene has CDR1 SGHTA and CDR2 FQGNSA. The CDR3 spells CASSQTGGAGEAFF. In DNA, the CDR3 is TGTGCCAGCAGCCAGACAGGGGGCGCAGGTGAAGCTTTCTTT.

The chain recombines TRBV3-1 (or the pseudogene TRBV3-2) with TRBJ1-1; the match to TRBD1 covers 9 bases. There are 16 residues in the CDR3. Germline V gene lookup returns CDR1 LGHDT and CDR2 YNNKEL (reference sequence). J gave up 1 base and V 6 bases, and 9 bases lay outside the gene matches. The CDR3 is CASSRTRTGENTEAFF. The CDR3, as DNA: TGTGCCAGCAGTCGTACCCGGACAGGGGAGAACACTGAAGCTTTCTTT.

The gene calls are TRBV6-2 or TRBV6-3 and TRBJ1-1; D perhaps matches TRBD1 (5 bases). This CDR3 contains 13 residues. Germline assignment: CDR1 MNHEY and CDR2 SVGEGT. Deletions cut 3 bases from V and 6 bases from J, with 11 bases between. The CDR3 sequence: CASSYYRLAEAFF. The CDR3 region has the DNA TGTGCCAGCAGTTATTACAGGTTGGCTGAAGCTTTCTTT.

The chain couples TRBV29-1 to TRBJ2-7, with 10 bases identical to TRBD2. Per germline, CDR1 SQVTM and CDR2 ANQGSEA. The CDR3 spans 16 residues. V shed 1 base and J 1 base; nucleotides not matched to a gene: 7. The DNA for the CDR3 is TGCAGCGTTGAAGGGCCTAGCGGGGGTGCTTCCTACGAGCAGTACTTC. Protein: CSVEGPSGGASYEQYF.

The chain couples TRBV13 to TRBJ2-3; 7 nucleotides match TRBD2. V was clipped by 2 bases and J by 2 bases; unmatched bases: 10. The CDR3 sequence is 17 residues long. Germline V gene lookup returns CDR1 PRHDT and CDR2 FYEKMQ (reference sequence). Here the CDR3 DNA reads TGTGCCAGCAGCTTATCCGCTAGCGGAGGCTACACAGATACGCAGTATTTT. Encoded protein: CASSLSASGGYTDTQYF.

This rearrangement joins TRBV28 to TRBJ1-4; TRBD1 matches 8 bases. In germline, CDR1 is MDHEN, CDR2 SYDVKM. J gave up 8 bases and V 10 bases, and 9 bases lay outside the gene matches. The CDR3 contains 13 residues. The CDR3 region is CATRGTGNEKLFF. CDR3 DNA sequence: TGTGCCACCCGGGGGACAGGAAACGAAAAACTGTTTTTT. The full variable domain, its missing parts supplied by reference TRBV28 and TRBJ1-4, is DVKVTQSSRYLVKRTGEKVFLECVQDMDHENMFWYRQDPGLGLRLIYFSYDVKMKEKGDIPEGYSVSREKKERFSLILESASTNQTSMYLCATRGTGNEKLFFGSGTQLSVL.

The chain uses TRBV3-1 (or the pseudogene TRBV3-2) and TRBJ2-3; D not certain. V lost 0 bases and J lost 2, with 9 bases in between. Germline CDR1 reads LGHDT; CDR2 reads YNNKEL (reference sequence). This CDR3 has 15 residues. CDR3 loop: CASSQDEIATDTQYF. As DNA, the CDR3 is TGTGCCAGCAGCCAAGATGAAATAGCCACAGATACGCAGTATTTT.

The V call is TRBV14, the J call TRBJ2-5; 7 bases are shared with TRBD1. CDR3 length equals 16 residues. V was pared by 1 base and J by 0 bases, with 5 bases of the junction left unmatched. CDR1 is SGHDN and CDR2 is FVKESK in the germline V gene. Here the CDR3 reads CASSQATGQYQETQYF. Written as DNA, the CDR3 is TGTGCCAGCAGCCAAGCGACAGGGCAGTACCAAGAGACCCAGTACTTC.

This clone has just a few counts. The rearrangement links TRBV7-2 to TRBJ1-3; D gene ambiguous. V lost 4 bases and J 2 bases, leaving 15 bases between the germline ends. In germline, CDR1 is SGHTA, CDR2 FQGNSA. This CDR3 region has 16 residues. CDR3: CASSSYSRLPGNTIYF. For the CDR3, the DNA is TGTGCCAGCAGCTCATATAGTCGTTTACCTGGAAACACCATATATTTT.

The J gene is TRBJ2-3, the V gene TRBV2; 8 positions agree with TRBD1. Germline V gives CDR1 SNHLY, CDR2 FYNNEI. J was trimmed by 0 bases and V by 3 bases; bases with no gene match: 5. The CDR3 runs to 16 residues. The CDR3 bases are TGTGCCAGCAGTGAGTGGACAGGGATTAGCACAGATACGCAGTATTTT. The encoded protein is CASSEWTGISTDTQYF.

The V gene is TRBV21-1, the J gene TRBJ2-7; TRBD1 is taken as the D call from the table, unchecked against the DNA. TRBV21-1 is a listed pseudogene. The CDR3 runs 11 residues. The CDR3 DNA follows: TGTGCCAGCAGCGTACCCAGCGAGCAGTACTTC. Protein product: CASSVPSEQYF.

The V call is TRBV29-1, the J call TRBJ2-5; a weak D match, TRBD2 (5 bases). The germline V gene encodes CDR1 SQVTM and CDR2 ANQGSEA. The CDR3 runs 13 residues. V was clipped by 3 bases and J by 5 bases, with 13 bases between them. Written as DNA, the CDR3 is TGCAGCGTTGAGCCCCTAGCAGCGGAGACCCAGTACTTC. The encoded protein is CSVEPLAAETQYF.

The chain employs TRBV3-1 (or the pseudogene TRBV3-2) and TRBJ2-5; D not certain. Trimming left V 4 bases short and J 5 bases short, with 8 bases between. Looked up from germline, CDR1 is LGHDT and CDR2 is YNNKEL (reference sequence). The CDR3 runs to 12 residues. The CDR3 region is CASSLTMETQYF. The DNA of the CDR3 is TGTGCCAGCAGCCTTACAATGGAGACCCAGTACTTC.

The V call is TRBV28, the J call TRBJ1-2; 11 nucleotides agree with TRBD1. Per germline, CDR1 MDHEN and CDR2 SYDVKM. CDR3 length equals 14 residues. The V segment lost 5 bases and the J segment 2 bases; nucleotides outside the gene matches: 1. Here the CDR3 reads CASSGTGGNYGYTF. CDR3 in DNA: TGTGCCAGCAGTGGGACAGGGGGAAACTATGGCTACACCTTC.

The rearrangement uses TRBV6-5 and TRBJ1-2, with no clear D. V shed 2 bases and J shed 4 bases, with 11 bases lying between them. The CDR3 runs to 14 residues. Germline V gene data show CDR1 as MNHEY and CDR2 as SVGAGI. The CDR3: CASSYGQVGYGYTF. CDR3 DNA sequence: TGTGCCAGCAGTTACGGTCAGGTGGGCTATGGCTACACCTTC.

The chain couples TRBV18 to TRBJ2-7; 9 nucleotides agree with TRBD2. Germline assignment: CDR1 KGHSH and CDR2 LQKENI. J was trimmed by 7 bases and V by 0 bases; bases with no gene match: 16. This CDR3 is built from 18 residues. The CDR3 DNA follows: TGTGCCAGCTCACCACCGGATGTCTTGGCGGGAGGGCCTCGGGAGCAGTACTTC. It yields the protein CASSPPDVLAGGPREQYF.

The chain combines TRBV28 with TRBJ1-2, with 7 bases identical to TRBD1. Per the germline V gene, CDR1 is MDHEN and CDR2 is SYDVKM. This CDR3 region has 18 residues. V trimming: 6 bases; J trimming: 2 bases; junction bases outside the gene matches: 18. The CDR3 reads CASRGVVGGGSMNYGYTF. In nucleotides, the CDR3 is TGTGCCAGCAGGGGGGTTGTTGGAGGGGGCTCGATGAACTATGGCTACACCTTC.

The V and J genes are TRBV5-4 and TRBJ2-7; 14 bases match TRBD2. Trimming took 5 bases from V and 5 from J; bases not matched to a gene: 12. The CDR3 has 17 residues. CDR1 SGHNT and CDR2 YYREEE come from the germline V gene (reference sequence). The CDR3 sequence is CASSPMTGTSGSHEQYF. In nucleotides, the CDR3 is TGTGCCAGCAGTCCTATGACCGGGACTAGCGGGAGTCACGAGCAGTACTTC. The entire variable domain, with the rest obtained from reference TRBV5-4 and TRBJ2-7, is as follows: ETGVTQSPTHLIKTRGQQVTLRCSSQSGHNTVSWYQQALGQGPQFIFQYYREEENGRGNFPPRFSGLQFPNYSSELNVNALELDDSALYLCASSPMTGTSGSHEQYFGPGTRLTVT.

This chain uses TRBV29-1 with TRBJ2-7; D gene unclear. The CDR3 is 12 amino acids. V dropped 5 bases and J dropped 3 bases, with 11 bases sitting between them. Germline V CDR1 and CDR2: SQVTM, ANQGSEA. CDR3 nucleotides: TGCAGCGTTAGTTTGTACGGCTACGAGCAGTACTTC. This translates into CSVSLYGYEQYF.

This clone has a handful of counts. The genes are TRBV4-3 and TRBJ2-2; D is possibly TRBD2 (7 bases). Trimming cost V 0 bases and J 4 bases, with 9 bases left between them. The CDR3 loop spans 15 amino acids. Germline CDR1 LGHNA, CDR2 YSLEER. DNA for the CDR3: TGCGCCAGCAGCCAAGAAAGGGGGGGCACCGGGGAGCTGTTTTTT. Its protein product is CASSQERGGTGELFF.

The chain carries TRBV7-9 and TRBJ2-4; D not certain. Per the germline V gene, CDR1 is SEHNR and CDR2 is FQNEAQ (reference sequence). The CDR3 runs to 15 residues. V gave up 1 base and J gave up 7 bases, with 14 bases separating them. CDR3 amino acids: CASSLDYGPRNIQYF. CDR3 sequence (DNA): TGTGCCAGCAGCTTAGATTACGGCCCGAGGAACATTCAGTACTTC.

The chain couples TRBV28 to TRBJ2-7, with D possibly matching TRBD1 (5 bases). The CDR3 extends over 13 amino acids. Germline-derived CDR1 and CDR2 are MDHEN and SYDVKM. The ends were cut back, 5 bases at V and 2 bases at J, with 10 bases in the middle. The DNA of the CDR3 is TGTGCCAGCAGTCGACAGCTTCCCTACGAGCAGTACTTC. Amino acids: CASSRQLPYEQYF.

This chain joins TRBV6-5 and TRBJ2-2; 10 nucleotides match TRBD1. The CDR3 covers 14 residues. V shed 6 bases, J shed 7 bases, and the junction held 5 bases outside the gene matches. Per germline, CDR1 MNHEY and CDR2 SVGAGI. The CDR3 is CASRRDRGFGELFF. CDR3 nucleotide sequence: TGTGCCAGCAGGAGGGACAGGGGTTTCGGGGAGCTGTTTTTT.

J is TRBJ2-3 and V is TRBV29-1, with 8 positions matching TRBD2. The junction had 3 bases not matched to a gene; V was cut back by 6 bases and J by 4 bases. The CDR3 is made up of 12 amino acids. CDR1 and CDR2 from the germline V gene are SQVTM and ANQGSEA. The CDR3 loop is CSVRTSPDTQYF. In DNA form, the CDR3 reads TGCAGCGTCCGGACTAGCCCAGATACGCAGTATTTT.

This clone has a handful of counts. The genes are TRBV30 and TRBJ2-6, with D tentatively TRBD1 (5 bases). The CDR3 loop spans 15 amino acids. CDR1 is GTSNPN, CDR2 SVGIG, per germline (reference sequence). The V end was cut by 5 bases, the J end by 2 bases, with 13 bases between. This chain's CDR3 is CAWGMPGTGANVLTF. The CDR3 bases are TGTGCCTGGGGGATGCCAGGGACTGGGGCCAACGTCCTGACTTTC.

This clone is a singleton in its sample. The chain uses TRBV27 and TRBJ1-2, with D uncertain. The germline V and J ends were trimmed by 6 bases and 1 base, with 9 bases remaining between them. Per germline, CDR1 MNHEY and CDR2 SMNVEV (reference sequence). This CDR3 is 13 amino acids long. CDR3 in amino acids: CASSVSYNYGYTF. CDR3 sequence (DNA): TGTGCCAGCAGCGTCAGTTATAACTATGGCTACACCTTC.